Shown below are 15 T cell receptor beta chains from a single sample sequenced in a study of identical twins. MiXCR, run by TCRdb on the 5' RACE reads, gives a single entry per CDR3 protein. The sample has 700,000 or so distinct CDR3 sequences, 8.6% seen once. These data were also filed under a second study, of yellow fever vaccine responses in identical twins.

Sequencing used PBMCs. These receptors originate from a young woman in good health.

This clonotype was found many times. The rearrangement uses TRBV7-2 and TRBJ2-7; 8 positions agree with TRBD1. V lost 8 bases to trimming and J lost 0 bases; unmatched junction nucleotides: 6. CDR3 length equals 14 residues. Germline values: CDR1 SGHTA, CDR2 FQGNSA. CDR3 protein: CASGRQGSSYEQYF. For the CDR3, the DNA is TGTGCCAGCGGCAGACAGGGGAGCTCCTACGAGCAGTACTTC.

This clonotype was seen a handful of times. This chain links TRBV28 with TRBJ2-7; 9 bases align to TRBD1. CDR3 size: 16 residues. V was pared by 9 bases and J by 3 bases, with 15 bases of the junction left unmatched. Germline V gives CDR1 MDHEN, CDR2 SYDVKM. CDR3 bases: TGTGCCAGATCCGGGACAGGGACCTTACTGATCTACGAGCAGTACTTC. Its protein product is CARSGTGTLLIYEQYF.

This sequence joins TRBV25-1 and TRBJ2-1, with D perhaps given as TRBD1 or TRBD2 (5 bases each). CDR3 length: 14 residues. The V end lost 4 bases, the J end lost 9 bases, and 16 bases lay between the germline ends. CDR1 is MGHDK, CDR2 SYGVNS, per germline. The CDR3 loop reads CASSGGTPNSEQFF. CDR3 DNA sequence: TGTGCCAGCAGTGGAGGGACCCCAAATAGTGAGCAGTTCTTC.

This clonotype was seen only a few times. The gene calls are TRBV5-1 and TRBJ2-3, with no clear D. V shed 1 base and J shed 5 bases, with 11 bases lying between them. The V gene's germline CDR1 is SGHRS and CDR2 YFSETQ. This CDR3 is built from 14 residues. CDR3 in amino acids: CASSLFRFVDTQYF. CDR3 DNA sequence: TGCGCCAGCAGCTTGTTCCGGTTCGTAGATACGCAGTATTTT.

This clonotype was detected a few times. The J gene is TRBJ1-1, the V gene TRBV12-3 or TRBV12-4, with 7 bases matching TRBD1. With V trimmed by 5 bases and J by 4 bases, 7 bases remained unmatched. This CDR3 is built from 14 residues. CDR3 in DNA: TGTGCCAGCAGTACGACAGGGAGGGTCACTGAAGCTTTCTTT. As protein: CASSTTGRVTEAFF.

The chain employs TRBV10-3 and TRBJ2-7; TRBD2 matches at 8 bases. Per the germline V gene, CDR1 is ENHRY and CDR2 is SYGVKD. Trimming took 7 bases from V and 7 from J; bases not matched to a gene: 9. The CDR3 has 13 amino acids. The CDR3 DNA follows: TGTGCCATCACCCCCGGGACTAGTTTGGAGCAGTACTTC. Its protein product is CAITPGTSLEQYF.

V usage is TRBV7-9 and J usage is TRBJ1-1, with D possibly being TRBD1 (6 bases). With 5 bases removed from V and 4 bases from J, the gap between germline ends came to 20 bases. This CDR3 has 16 residues. CDR1 is SEHNR, CDR2 FQNEAQ, per germline (reference sequence). The DNA for the CDR3 is TGTGCCAGCAGCCCACTTAGCGAGGGAGGGGGCACTGAAGCTTTCTTT. This gives the protein CASSPLSEGGGTEAFF.

This chain joins TRBV28 and TRBJ1-2; D may be TRBD1 (5 bases). Germline V gives CDR1 MDHEN, CDR2 SYDVKM. The CDR3 spans 12 residues. Trimming shortened V by 7 bases and J by 5 bases, and 11 bases separated the two germline ends. This CDR3 reads CASMQGGYGYTF. CDR3 bases: TGTGCCAGCATGCAGGGAGGGTATGGCTACACCTTC.

The gene calls are TRBV5-1 and TRBJ1-1; TRBD1 matches at 8 bases. CDR3 length: 13 residues. V lost 2 bases, J lost 7 bases, and 4 bases stayed unmatched. Per the germline V gene, CDR1 is SGHRS and CDR2 is YFSETQ. As DNA, the CDR3 is TGCGCCAGCAGCTTAATACAGGGGGGTGAAGCTTTCTTT. It is translated as CASSLIQGGEAFF.

This clonotype was seen ten or more times. The gene calls are TRBV20-1 and TRBJ2-1; D is perhaps TRBD1 or TRBD2 (5 bases each). CDR3 length equals 12 residues. Germline loops: CDR1 DFQATT, CDR2 SNEGSKA (reference sequence). V was clipped by 1 base and J by 9 bases, with 10 bases between them. CDR3 in amino acids: CSARGLGVEQFF. The CDR3 nucleotides read TGCAGTGCTAGAGGCTTGGGGGTTGAGCAGTTCTTC.

This clonotype was detected a few times. The V call is TRBV7-2, the J call TRBJ2-7; 9 bases are a match to TRBD2. The germline V gene encodes CDR1 SGHTA and CDR2 FQGNSA. This CDR3 is built from 16 residues. Trimming removed 0 bases from V and 4 bases from J; junction bases left unmatched: 7. The CDR3 region is CASSLAAAGGSYEQYF. The CDR3 region has the DNA TGTGCCAGCAGCTTAGCCGCAGCGGGGGGCTCTTACGAGCAGTACTTC. The full variable domain, rest sourced from reference TRBV7-2 and TRBJ2-7, is GAGVSQSPSNKVTEKGKDVELRCDPISGHTALYWYRQSLGQGLEFLIYFQGNSAPDKSGLPSDRFSAERTGGSVSTLTIQRTQQEDSAVYLCASSLAAAGGSYEQYFGPGTRLTVT.

This clonotype was counted a few times. The rearrangement joins TRBV7-3 to TRBJ2-7; D perhaps matches TRBD1 (6 bases). The CDR3 has 15 residues. V was shortened by 5 bases and J by 1 base, with 15 bases between the two germline ends. The germline V gene encodes CDR1 SGHTA and CDR2 FQGTGA. CDR3 nucleotides: TGTGCCAGCAGCCCAGGGGCGGCGCCATCCTACGAGCAGTACTTC. Protein product: CASSPGAAPSYEQYF.

This clonotype has at least ten counts. This chain connects TRBV6-6 to TRBJ2-2, with 7 nucleotides matching TRBD2. CDR1 MNHNY and CDR2 SVGAGI come from the germline V gene (reference sequence). CDR3 length equals 13 residues. After removal of 5 bases from V and 6 bases from J, the junction contained 3 bases not matched to a gene. Here the CDR3 reads CASSGREAGELFF. The DNA for the CDR3 is TGTGCCAGCAGTGGACGGGAGGCCGGGGAGCTGTTTTTT.

This chain uses TRBV19 with TRBJ1-5, with 9 positions matching TRBD1. The V and J ends lost 6 bases and 6 bases, in that order; junction bases with no gene match: 6. Germline-derived CDR1 and CDR2 are LNHDA and SQIVND (reference sequence). CDR3 length: 14 amino acids. CDR3 region: CASRYRGPGQPQHF. CDR3 in DNA: TGTGCCAGTAGGTACAGGGGGCCGGGTCAGCCCCAGCATTTT.

The table lists this clonotype with a few counts. The DNA for the CDR3 is TGTGCCAGCAGCTACCAAAACAGACAGGGCTACACCTTC. It translates to CASSYQNRQGYTF. J is TRBJ1-2 and V is TRBV7-9; tentative D call: TRBD1 (5 bases). The V end lost 4 bases, the J end lost 8 bases, and 14 bases lay between the germline ends. CDR3 length: 13 amino acids. Per germline, CDR1 SEHNR and CDR2 FQNEAQ (reference sequence).